These T cell receptor beta chains were read from a single sample in a study of T cells after yellow fever vaccination. MiXCR, run by TCRdb on the 5' RACE reads, gives a single entry per CDR3 protein. The sample has 300,000 or so distinct CDR3 sequences; 10% to 15% are singletons. This specimen was CD4+ T cells sorted from PBMCs, taken 45 days after the yellow fever booster vaccination. These TCRs come from a man aged 25 to 40 who received the YFV17D yellow fever vaccine. Both conserved end residues are part of each CDR3. D genes are given only for firm matches. Where a row states a size, it is once, few, many or the class of an expanded clone; other rows omit it.

-	TRBV6-5	-	TRBJ2-1	CASSYSLDYDNEQFF	TGTGCCAGCAGTTACTCTTTGGACTACGACAATGAGCAGTTCTTC
-	TRBV5-4	-	TRBJ2-3	CASSFDRQDTQYF	TGTGCCAGCAGTTTTGACAGGCAAGATACGCAGTATTTT
few	TRBV29-1	-	TRBJ2-1	CSIMAALRGGYNEQFF	TGCAGCATCATGGCGGCCCTACGAGGTGGCTACAATGAGCAGTTCTTC
many	TRBV6-5	-	TRBJ2-5	CASTPSGGLQETQYF	TGTGCCAGCACCCCCTCCGGGGGGCTCCAAGAGACCCAGTACTTC
-	TRBV20-1	-	TRBJ2-5	CSAREAKVPWETQYF	TGCAGTGCTAGAGAAGCCAAAGTTCCGTGGGAGACCCAGTACTTC
few	TRBV12-3/TRBV12-4	-	TRBJ1-5	CASSQGLDHQPQHF	TGTGCCAGCAGTCAGGGCTTGGACCACCAGCCCCAGCATTTT
few	TRBV6-5	TRBD1	TRBJ2-6	CASSSGTDLTF	TGTGCCAGCAGTTCGGGGACAGACCTGACTTTC
few	TRBV15	-	TRBJ2-1	CATSREKDFRYNEQFF	TGTGCCACCAGCAGAGAGAAGGACTTTCGGTACAATGAGCAGTTCTTC
few	TRBV9	-	TRBJ2-1	CASSASVTYNEQFF	TGTGCCAGCAGCGCTAGCGTTACCTACAATGAGCAGTTCTTC
-	TRBV6-1	-	TRBJ1-2	CASSSDWNYGYTF	TGTGCCAGCAGCTCCGACTGGAACTATGGCTACACCTTC
few	TRBV10-3	-	TRBJ2-7	CAISERGRENYEQYF	TGTGCCATCAGTGAGAGGGGAAGGGAGAACTACGAGCAGTACTTC
many	TRBV6-2/TRBV6-3	-	TRBJ2-2	CASRSGTYTGELFF	TGTGCCAGCAGGTCCGGGACGTACACCGGGGAGCTGTTTTTT
many	TRBV12-3/TRBV12-4	-	TRBJ2-1	CASRIGTPSGEQFF	TGTGCCAGCAGAATCGGGACCCCGAGTGGAGAGCAGTTCTTC
few	TRBV24-1	TRBD2	TRBJ2-3	CATSVNEAGSRGDTQYF	TGTGCCACCAGTGTCAATGAAGCGGGGAGTCGAGGAGATACGCAGTATTTT
many	TRBV7-9	-	TRBJ2-1	CASQTNYNEQFF	TGTGCCAGCCAAACGAACTACAATGAGCAGTTCTTC
few	TRBV20-1	-	TRBJ2-2	CSASGTGELFF	TGCAGTGCTAGTGGGACCGGGGAGCTGTTTTTT
-	TRBV9	-	TRBJ2-2	CASSPRQPNTGELFF	TGTGCCAGCAGCCCTCGACAACCGAACACCGGGGAGCTGTTTTTT
-	TRBV15	-	TRBJ2-3	CATSRAIRDPVTDTQYF	TGTGCCACCAGCAGAGCTATCCGGGACCCCGTAACAGATACGCAGTATTTT
few	TRBV6-5	TRBD2	TRBJ2-2	CASSYSGTTGELFF	TGTGCCAGCAGTTATAGCGGGACCACCGGGGAGCTGTTTTTT
-	TRBV5-1	-	TRBJ2-2	CASRRGTTQGGELFF	TGCGCCAGCAGGAGAGGGACCACCCAGGGCGGGGAGCTGTTTTTT
-	TRBV6-1	-	TRBJ2-7	CASSAPRDGSYEQYF	TGTGCCAGCAGCGCTCCTCGGGACGGCTCCTACGAGCAGTACTTC
many	TRBV20-1	TRBD2	TRBJ2-3	CSAPLAAGDTQYF	TGCAGTGCCCCCCTAGCGGCGGGAGATACGCAGTATTTT
few	TRBV20-1	-	TRBJ1-2	CSARDSPGYGGYTF	TGCAGTGCTAGAGATTCGCCAGGGTATGGGGGCTACACCTTC
-	TRBV11-2	-	TRBJ2-1	CASSFSGKQFF	TGTGCCAGCAGCTTTTCGGGGAAACAGTTCTTC
-	TRBV30	-	TRBJ1-3	CAWREQLHSGNTIYF	TGTGCCTGGAGGGAGCAGCTACACTCTGGAAACACCATATATTTT
-	TRBV10-2	-	TRBJ2-6	CASSEWGTLVSGANVLTF	TGCGCCAGCAGTGAGTGGGGGACCCTTGTCTCTGGGGCCAACGTCCTGACTTTC
few	TRBV20-1	-	TRBJ2-7	CSFSGSGEQYF	TGCAGTTTTAGCGGTTCGGGGGAGCAGTACTTC
few	TRBV19	-	TRBJ2-1	CASSEGARNEQFF	TGTGCCAGTAGTGAGGGTGCGCGAAATGAGCAGTTCTTC
many	TRBV7-2	-	TRBJ1-5	CASSLMRDQPQHF	TGTGCCAGCAGCTTAATGAGGGATCAGCCCCAGCATTTT
few	TRBV20-1	-	TRBJ2-7	CSARRDRDEQYF	TGCAGTGCTAGGAGGGACCGAGACGAGCAGTACTTC
-	TRBV5-1	-	TRBJ1-1	CASSPDLMNTEAFF	TGCGCCAGCAGCCCGGACCTCATGAACACTGAAGCTTTCTTT
-	TRBV7-9	-	TRBJ2-7	CASSPLTSNEYEQYF	TGTGCCAGCAGCCCCCTAACCAGCAATGAGTACGAGCAGTACTTC
many	TRBV7-8	-	TRBJ2-7	CASSSLGRSSYEQYF	TGTGCCAGCAGCTCTCTCGGCAGGAGCTCCTACGAGCAGTACTTC
-	TRBV4-1	-	TRBJ1-1	CASSHSSLRGKNTEAFF	TGCGCCAGCAGCCACTCCTCATTGAGGGGGAAGAACACTGAAGCTTTCTTT
-	TRBV28	TRBD2	TRBJ2-3	CASSLWVAGHTDTQYF	TGTGCCAGCAGTTTATGGGTAGCGGGACACACAGATACGCAGTATTTT
-	TRBV20-1	-	TRBJ2-5	CSASPPLGGQETQYF	TGCAGTGCTTCGCCCCCACTGGGGGGCCAAGAGACCCAGTACTTC
-	TRBV4-3	-	TRBJ2-4	CASSQDAKNIQYF	TGCGCCAGCAGCCAAGACGCCAAAAACATTCAGTACTTC
-	TRBV7-6	TRBD2	TRBJ2-1	CASSARTSHEQFF	TGTGCCAGCAGCGCCAGGACTAGCCATGAGCAGTTCTTC
few	TRBV20-1	-	TRBJ2-5	CSAFGVGVETQYF	TGCAGTGCCTTCGGGGTGGGGGTGGAGACCCAGTACTTC
many	TRBV12-3/TRBV12-4	-	TRBJ2-7	CASSQGNEQYF	TGTGCCAGCAGTCAGGGGAACGAGCAGTACTTC
few	TRBV5-1	TRBD2	TRBJ2-1	CASSFSGRAENEQFF	TGCGCCAGCAGCTTTAGCGGGAGGGCCGAAAATGAGCAGTTCTTC
-	TRBV12-3/TRBV12-4	-	TRBJ2-1	CASSLFVGRQMRQFF	TGTGCCAGCAGTTTATTTGTGGGGAGACAGATGAGGCAGTTCTTC
few	TRBV28	TRBD1	TRBJ2-7	CASSIPGQGIYEQYF	TGTGCCAGCAGCATTCCGGGACAGGGTATTTACGAGCAGTACTTC
-	TRBV2	-	TRBJ1-1	CASRSQEVLTEAFF	TGTGCCAGCAGATCACAGGAGGTATTAACTGAAGCTTTCTTT